A single T cell receptor (beta chain) is shown here with its context. The entry originates in a study of OX40 agonist ivuxolimab in advanced cancers. The wider study: Those enrolled were around 87% male, with a mean age of 60 years and ages from about 20 to 90.

The method was immunoSEQ multiplex PCR; TCRdb's version includes in-frame clones alone and lacks a portion of them. The sample carries roughly 100,000 clones, roughly 90% recorded once. The CDR3 runs 13 residues. The V end was cut by 8 bases, the J end by 2 bases, with 7 bases between. The germline V gene encodes CDR1 MGHRA and CDR2 YSYEKL. The J gene is TRBJ2-6, the V gene TRBV4-1, with D unresolved. Sequenced material: CD4+ or CD8+ T cells sorted from blood, taken in a trial of the OX40 agonist ivuxolimab. The source of this sequence is an adult with an advanced solid tumor such as melanoma, head and neck, liver or kidney cancer. CDR3 sequence: CASGVPGANVLTF. The CDR3 nucleotides are TGCGCCAGCGGGGTGCCTGGGGCCAACGTCCTGACTTTC.